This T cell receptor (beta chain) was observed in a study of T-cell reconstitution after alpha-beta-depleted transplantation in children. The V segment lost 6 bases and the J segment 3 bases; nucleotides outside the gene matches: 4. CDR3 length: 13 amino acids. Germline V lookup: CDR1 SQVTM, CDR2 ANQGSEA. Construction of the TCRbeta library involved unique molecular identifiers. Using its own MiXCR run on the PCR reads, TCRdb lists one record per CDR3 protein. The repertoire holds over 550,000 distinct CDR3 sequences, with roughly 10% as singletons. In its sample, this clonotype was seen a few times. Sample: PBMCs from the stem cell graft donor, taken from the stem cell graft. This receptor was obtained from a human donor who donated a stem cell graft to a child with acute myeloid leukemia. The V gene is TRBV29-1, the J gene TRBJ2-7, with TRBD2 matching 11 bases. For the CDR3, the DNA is TGCAGCGTATCCGGACTAGCGGGCTACGAGCAGTACTTC. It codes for CSVSGLAGYEQYF.